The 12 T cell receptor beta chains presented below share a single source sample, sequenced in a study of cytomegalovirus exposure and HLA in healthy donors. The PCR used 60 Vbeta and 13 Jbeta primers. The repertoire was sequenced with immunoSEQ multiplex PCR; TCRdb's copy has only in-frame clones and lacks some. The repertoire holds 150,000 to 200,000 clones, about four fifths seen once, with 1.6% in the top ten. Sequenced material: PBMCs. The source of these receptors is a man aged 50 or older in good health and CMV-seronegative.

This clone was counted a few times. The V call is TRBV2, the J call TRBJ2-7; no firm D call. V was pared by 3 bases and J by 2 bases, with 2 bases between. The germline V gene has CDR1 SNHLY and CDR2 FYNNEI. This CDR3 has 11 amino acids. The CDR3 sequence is CASSDTYEQYF. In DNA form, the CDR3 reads TGTGCCAGCAGTGACACCTACGAGCAGTACTTC.

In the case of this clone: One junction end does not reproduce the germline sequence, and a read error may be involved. CDR3 bases: TGTGCCGGCAGTTCCAGGGTTGGTTCGAGCACTGAAGCTTTCTTT. Protein: CAGSSRVGSSTEAFF. The chain recombines TRBV6-5 with TRBJ1-1; maybe TRBD1 (5 bases). This CDR3 region has 15 residues. Per germline, CDR1 MNHEY and CDR2 SVGAGI.

In DNA form, the CDR3 reads TGTGCCAGCTCATTGGCCGGGGCCTACAATGAGCAGTTCTTC. Protein product: CASSLAGAYNEQFF. The gene calls are TRBV18 and TRBJ2-1; maybe TRBD2 (5 bases). Germline CDR1 KGHSH, CDR2 LQKENI. The CDR3 runs 14 residues. V dropped 5 bases and J dropped 2 bases, with 10 bases sitting between them.

The CDR3 nucleotides read TGTGCCAGCACTTGGAGGACTCGAAGCACAGATACGCAGTATTTT. It yields the protein CASTWRTRSTDTQYF. The rearrangement links TRBV7-9 to TRBJ2-3, with D tentatively TRBD2 (5 bases). CDR3 length equals 15 residues. Between the trimmed V and J ends, which lost 7 bases and 0 bases, there was a span of 14 bases. The germline gives CDR1 SEHNR, CDR2 FQNEAQ (reference sequence).

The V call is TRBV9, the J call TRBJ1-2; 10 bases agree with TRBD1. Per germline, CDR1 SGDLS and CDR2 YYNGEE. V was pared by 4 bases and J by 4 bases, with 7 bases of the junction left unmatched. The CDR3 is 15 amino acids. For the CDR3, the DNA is TGTGCCAGCAGCACACCGACAGGGGGCGGCTATGGCTACACCTTC. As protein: CASSTPTGGGYGYTF.

The CDR3 bases are TGTGCCAGCAGCTTCGGAGGGACAGGGGACGAAAAACTGTTTTTT. This encodes CASSFGGTGDEKLFF. The chain is built from TRBV13 and TRBJ1-4, with 10 bases fitting TRBD1. J lost 8 bases, V lost 3 bases, and 6 bases had no gene match. Germline V gene sequence: CDR1 PRHDT, CDR2 FYEKMQ (reference sequence). The CDR3 loop spans 15 amino acids.

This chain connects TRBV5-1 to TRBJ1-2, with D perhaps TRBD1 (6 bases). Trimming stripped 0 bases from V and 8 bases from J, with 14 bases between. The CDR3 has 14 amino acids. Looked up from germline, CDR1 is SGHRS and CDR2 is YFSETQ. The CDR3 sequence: CASSLEAGVGGYTF. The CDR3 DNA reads TGCGCCAGCAGCTTGGAAGCAGGGGTCGGGGGCTACACCTTC.

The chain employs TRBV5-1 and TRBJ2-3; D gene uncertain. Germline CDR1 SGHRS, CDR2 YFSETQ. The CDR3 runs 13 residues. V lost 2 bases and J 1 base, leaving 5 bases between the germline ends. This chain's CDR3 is CASSFPGTDTQYF. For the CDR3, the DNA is TGCGCCAGCAGCTTCCCAGGCACAGATACGCAGTATTTT.

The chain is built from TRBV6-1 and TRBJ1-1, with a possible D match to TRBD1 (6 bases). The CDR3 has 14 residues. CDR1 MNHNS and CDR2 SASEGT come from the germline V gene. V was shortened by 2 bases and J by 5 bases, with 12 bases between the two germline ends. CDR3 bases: TGTGCCAGCAGTGAAACAGGGTTTGTAACTGAAGCTTTCTTT. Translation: CASSETGFVTEAFF.

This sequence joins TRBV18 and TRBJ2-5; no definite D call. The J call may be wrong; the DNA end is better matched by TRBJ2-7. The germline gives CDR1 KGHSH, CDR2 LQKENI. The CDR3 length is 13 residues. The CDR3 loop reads CASSPVESYEQYF. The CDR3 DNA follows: TGTGCCAGCTCACCAGTGGAGTCCTACGAGCAGTACTTC.

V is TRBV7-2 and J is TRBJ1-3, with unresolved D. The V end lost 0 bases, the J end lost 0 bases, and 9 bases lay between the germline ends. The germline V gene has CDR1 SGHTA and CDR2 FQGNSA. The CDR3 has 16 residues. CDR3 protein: CASSLAWRSSGNTIYF. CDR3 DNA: TGTGCCAGCAGCTTAGCGTGGCGGTCCTCTGGAAACACCATATATTTT. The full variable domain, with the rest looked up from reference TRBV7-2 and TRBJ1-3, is GAGVSQSPSNKVTEKGKDVELRCDPISGHTALYWYRQSLGQGLEFLIYFQGNSAPDKSGLPSDRFSAERTGGSVSTLTIQRTQQEDSAVYLCASSLAWRSSGNTIYFGEGSWLTVV.

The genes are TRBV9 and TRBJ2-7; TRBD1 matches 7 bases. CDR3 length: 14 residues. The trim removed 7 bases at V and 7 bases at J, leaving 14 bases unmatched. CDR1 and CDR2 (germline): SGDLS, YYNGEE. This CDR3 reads CASDRQGRGEEQYF. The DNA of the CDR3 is TGTGCCAGCGATAGACAGGGCCGCGGTGAAGAGCAGTACTTC.